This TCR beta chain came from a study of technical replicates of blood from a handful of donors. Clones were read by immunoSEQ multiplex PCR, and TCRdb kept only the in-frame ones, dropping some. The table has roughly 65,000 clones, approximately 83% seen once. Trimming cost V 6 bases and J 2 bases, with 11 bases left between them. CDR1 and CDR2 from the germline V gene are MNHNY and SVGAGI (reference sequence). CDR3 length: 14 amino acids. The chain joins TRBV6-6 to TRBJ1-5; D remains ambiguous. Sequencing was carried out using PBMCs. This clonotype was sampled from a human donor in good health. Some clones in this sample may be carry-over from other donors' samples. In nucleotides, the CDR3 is TGTGCCAGCAGCGCGAGGTTCGGCAATCAGCCCCAGCATTTT. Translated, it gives CASSARFGNQPQHF.